This T cell receptor beta chain emerged from a study of cytomegalovirus exposure and HLA in healthy donors. Looking at the study overall: Approximately 85 million unique TCRs from HLA-typed donors were held in an early release of data.

On this clone itself: Antigen unknown.

It was with 60 Vbeta and 13 Jbeta primers that the PCR ran. Repertoires were generated with immunoSEQ multiplex PCR, while TCRdb's copy carries only in-frame clones and drops some. This table holds roughly 160,000 clones, roughly 79% found once. V was pared by 6 bases and J by 1 base, with 9 bases between. CDR1 is MNHEY, CDR2 SVGAGI, per germline. This CDR3 contains 13 residues. Study results and caveats: In an earlier analysis, in some 540 donors, most V segments appeared productive either ~87% or ~30% of the time. Under in vitro conditions, a few CMV-associated chains were confirmed as specific for CMV antigens.

The V and J genes are TRBV6-5 and TRBJ1-1, with D unresolved. Specimen: PBMCs. The source is a woman aged 50 to 60 in good health and CMV-seronegative. For the CDR3, the DNA is TGTGCCAGCAGAAGCGACGGGAACACTGAAGCTTTCTTT. It specifies CASRSDGNTEAFF.